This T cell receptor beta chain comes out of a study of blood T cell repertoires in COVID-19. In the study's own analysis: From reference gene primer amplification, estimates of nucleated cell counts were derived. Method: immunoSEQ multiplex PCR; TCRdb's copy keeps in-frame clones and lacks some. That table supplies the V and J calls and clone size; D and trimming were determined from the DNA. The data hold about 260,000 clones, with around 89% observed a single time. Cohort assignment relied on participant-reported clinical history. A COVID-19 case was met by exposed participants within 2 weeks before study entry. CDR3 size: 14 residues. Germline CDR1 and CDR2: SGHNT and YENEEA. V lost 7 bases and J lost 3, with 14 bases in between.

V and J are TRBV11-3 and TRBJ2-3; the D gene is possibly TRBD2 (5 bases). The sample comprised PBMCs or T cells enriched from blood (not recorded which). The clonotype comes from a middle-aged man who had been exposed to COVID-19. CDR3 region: CASTPHRGTDTQYF. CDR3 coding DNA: TGTGCCAGCACTCCGCACCGGGGTACAGATACGCAGTATTTT.